This T cell receptor (beta chain) was found in a study of OX40 agonist ivuxolimab in advanced cancers. The overall study: Dose-escalation patients suffered from hepatocellular carcinoma, melanoma, renal cell or head and neck cancer.

The protocol was immunoSEQ multiplex PCR, while the TCRdb copy is restricted to in-frame clones and leaves out a portion. The table records about 73,000 clones, around nine tenths of them present only once. Study outcomes and limitations: Among T cells, CD8+ cells averaged more expanded clones than CD4+ cells.

Remarks on this clone: The antigen is unknown.

Per the germline V gene, CDR1 is SGHRS and CDR2 is YFSETQ. The CDR3 sequence is 14 residues long. The ends were cut back, 3 bases at V and 3 bases at J, with 11 bases in the middle. The chain carries TRBV5-1 and TRBJ2-3; no firm D call. This clonotype was obtained from an adult with an advanced solid tumor such as melanoma, head and neck, liver or kidney cancer. Sequencing was performed on CD4+ or CD8+ T cells sorted from blood, taken in a trial of the OX40 agonist ivuxolimab. The CDR3 protein is CASSSHVDTDTQYF. CDR3 coding DNA: TGCGCCAGCAGCTCCCACGTCGATACAGATACGCAGTATTTT.